This T cell receptor (beta chain) was identified during a study of blood T cell repertoires in COVID-19. Study at large: Samples taken during acute and convalescent COVID-19 were collected in the United States, Italy and Spain. PBMCs, B-cell-depleted T cells, or T cells were the source of the cDNA or gDNA that made up the material.

The data were produced by immunoSEQ multiplex PCR, yet TCRdb's version contains in-frame clones alone and is incomplete. The repertoire holds 90,000 or so clones, with about two thirds as singletons. Germline V gene lookup returns CDR1 SNHLY and CDR2 FYNNEI. The V and J ends lost 4 bases and 4 bases, in that order; junction bases with no gene match: 4. The CDR3 runs to 15 residues. This clonotype was obtained from a woman older than 75 with acute or convalescent COVID-19. Sequencing was performed on peripheral blood. V is TRBV2 and J is TRBJ2-1; 10 bases match TRBD1. CDR3 bases: TGTGCCAGCAGTGGACCGGGACAGGGGTACAATGAGCAGTTCTTC. Protein product: CASSGPGQGYNEQFF.